This is a list of T cell receptor beta chains from one sample in a study of regulatory T cells in long-lasting Graves disease. In TCRdb, the multiplex PCR reads were re-called with MiXCR into one record per CDR3 protein. Among a few hundred thousand distinct CDR3 sequences listed, about 22% were seen once. The sample was peripheral blood mononuclear cells (PBMCs), taken when the disease was refractory, from a patient treated with antithyroid drugs. The receptors here all came from a female donor with Graves disease. Each CDR3 is given with its conserved first and last residue. D genes are given only for firm matches. Clone size is given for some rows only: seen once, a few or many times, or a class if the clone is expanded.

TRBV2	TRBJ2-7	.	many	CASTSGELHEQYF	TGTGCCAGCACCTCGGGAGAGCTACACGAGCAGTACTTC
TRBV6-1	TRBJ2-2	TRBD2	many	CASSKRGGNTGELFF	TGTGCCAGCAGTAAGCGGGGGGGCAACACCGGGGAGCTGTTTTTT
TRBV19	TRBJ1-1	.	.	CASSPGPANTEAFF	TGTGCCAGTAGTCCTGGACCGGCGAACACTGAAGCTTTCTTT
TRBV28	TRBJ2-1	TRBD2	many	CASSFGGGPYNEQFF	TGTGCCAGCAGTTTTGGCGGGGGGCCCTACAATGAGCAGTTCTTC
TRBV28	TRBJ1-1	.	many	CASSATGANTEAFF	TGTGCCAGCAGTGCGACCGGAGCGAACACTGAAGCTTTCTTT
TRBV28	TRBJ2-3	.	.	CASSGLPFGGQGDTQYF	TGTGCCAGCAGCGGCCTACCGTTTGGGGGCCAAGGAGATACGCAGTATTTT
TRBV11-2	TRBJ2-7	.	many	CASSLGEARVSYEQYF	TGTGCCAGCAGCTTAGGCGAAGCCAGGGTTTCCTACGAGCAGTACTTC
TRBV7-9	TRBJ2-1	TRBD2	.	CAPSGPWGEQFF	TGTGCGCCTAGCGGACCCTGGGGTGAGCAGTTCTTC
TRBV20-1	TRBJ1-3	.	few	CSARRVAGSGNTIYF	TGCAGTGCTAGAAGAGTCGCCGGCTCTGGAAACACCATATATTTT
TRBV28	TRBJ2-5	.	many	CASSSHFPQETARETQYF	TGTGCCAGCAGTTCTCACTTCCCTCAGGAAACGGCCCGAGAGACCCAGTACTTC